Detailed here is one TCR beta chain. This record comes from a study of blood T cell repertoires in COVID-19. Study-level background: COVID-19 samples from acute and convalescent phases originated in the United States, Italy and Spain. T cells, B-cell-depleted T cells, or PBMCs provided the cDNA or gDNA that served as material.

CDR1 and CDR2 (germline): MNHNS, SASEGT. CDR3 length: 13 residues. Trimming took 3 bases from V and 9 from J, leaving 12 bases between them. TCRdb's copy holds only in-frame clones and misses some; the assay was immunoSEQ multiplex PCR. The data contain roughly 130,000 clones, around 82% of them singletons. The receptor was derived from a woman in her twenties or thirties who had recovered from COVID-19. Sequenced input: peripheral blood. The gene calls are TRBV6-1 and TRBJ1-5; TRBD1 is a possible D gene (5 bases). CDR3 nucleotides: TGTGCCAGCAGTGACCAACCCGGGGGGCCCCAGCATTTT. Translated: CASSDQPGGPQHF.